Included here is one TCR beta chain sequence, with context. Germline CDR1 MNHEY, CDR2 SMNVEV (reference sequence). V trimming: 5 bases; J trimming: 0 bases; junction bases outside the gene matches: 6. The CDR3 loop spans 16 amino acids. Survey-level resolution applied to immunoSEQ assay v3.0. The repertoire was sequenced with immunoSEQ multiplex PCR; TCRdb's copy has only in-frame clones and lacks some. Of 25,000 to 30,000 clones listed, approximately 80% are singletons. The source of the sample is a study of long-term antiretroviral therapy in people with HIV. The chain joins TRBV27 to TRBJ2-3; 9 bases line up with TRBD1. Sequencing used unsorted PBMCs, obtained 1.1 years before starting antiretroviral therapy. The clonotype originates from a woman aged 25 to 45 with HIV. The CDR3: CASSEHRGQSTDTQYF. As DNA, the CDR3 is TGTGCCAGCAGTGAACACAGGGGGCAGAGCACAGATACGCAGTATTTT.